This TCR beta chain was identified in a study of cytomegalovirus exposure and HLA in healthy donors. A few counts support this clone. This PCR relied on a set of 60 Vbeta primers and 13 Jbeta primers. Using immunoSEQ multiplex PCR, the repertoire was profiled, and TCRdb retains in-frame clones only, with some absent. The sample consists of some 150,000 clones, 9.7% of them appearing once. The CDR3 length is 15 residues. V lost 6 bases, J lost 2 bases, and 15 bases lay in between. The V gene's germline CDR1 is LNHDA and CDR2 SQIVND (reference sequence). The receptor was derived from a man aged 45-60 years in good health and CMV-seronegative. The chain couples TRBV19 to TRBJ2-3, with a weak D call TRBD2 (5 bases). Sample: PBMCs. The CDR3 sequence: CASSSPSGVTDTQYF. CDR3 coding DNA: TGTGCCAGTAGCAGTCCGTCCGGGGTCACAGATACGCAGTATTTT.